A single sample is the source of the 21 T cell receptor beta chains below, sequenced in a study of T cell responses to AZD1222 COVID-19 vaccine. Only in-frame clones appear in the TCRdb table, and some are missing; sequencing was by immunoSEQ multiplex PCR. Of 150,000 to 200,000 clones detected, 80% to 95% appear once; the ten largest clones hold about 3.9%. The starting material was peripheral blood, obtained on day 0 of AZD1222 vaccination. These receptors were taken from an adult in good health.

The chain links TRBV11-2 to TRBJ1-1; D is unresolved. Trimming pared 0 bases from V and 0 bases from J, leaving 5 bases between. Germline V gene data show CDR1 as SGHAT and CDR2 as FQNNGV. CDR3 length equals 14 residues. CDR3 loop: CASSLDLMNTEAFF. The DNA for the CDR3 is TGTGCCAGCAGCTTAGATTTAATGAACACTGAAGCTTTCTTT. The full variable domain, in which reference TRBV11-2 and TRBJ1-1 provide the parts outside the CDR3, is EAGVAQSPRYKIIEKRQSVAFWCNPISGHATLYWYQQILGQGPKLLIQFQNNGVVDDSQLPKDRFSAERLKGVDSTLKIQPAKLEDSAVYLCASSLDLMNTEAFFGQGTRLTVV.

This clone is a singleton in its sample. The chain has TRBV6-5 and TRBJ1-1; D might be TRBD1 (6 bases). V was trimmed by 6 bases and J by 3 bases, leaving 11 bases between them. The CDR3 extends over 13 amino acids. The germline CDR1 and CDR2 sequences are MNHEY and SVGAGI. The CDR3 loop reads CASSHTGHTEAFF. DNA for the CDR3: TGTGCCAGCAGCCACACAGGGCACACTGAAGCTTTCTTT.

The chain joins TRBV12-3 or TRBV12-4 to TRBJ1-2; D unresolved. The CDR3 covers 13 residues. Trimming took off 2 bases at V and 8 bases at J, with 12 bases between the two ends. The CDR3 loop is CASSLQEGGGYTF. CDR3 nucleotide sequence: TGTGCCAGCAGTTTACAAGAGGGAGGGGGCTACACCTTC.

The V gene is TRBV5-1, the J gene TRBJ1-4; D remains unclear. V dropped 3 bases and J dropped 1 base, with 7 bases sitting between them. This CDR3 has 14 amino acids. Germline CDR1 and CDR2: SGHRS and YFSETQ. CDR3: CASSSEVTNEKLFF. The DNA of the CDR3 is TGCGCCAGCAGCTCGGAGGTAACTAATGAAAAACTGTTTTTT.

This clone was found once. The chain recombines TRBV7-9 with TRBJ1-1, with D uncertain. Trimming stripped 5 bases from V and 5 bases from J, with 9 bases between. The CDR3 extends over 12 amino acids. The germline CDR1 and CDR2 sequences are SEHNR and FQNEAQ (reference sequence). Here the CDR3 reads CASSRTETEAFF. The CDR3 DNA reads TGTGCCAGCAGCCGGACGGAAACTGAAGCTTTCTTT.

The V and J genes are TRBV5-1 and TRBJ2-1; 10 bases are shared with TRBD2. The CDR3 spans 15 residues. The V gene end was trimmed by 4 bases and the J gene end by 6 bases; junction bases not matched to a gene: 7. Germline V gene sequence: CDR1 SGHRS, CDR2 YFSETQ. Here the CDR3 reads CASSLLAGAGNEQFF. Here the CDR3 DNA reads TGCGCCAGCAGCCTTCTAGCGGGAGCGGGCAATGAGCAGTTCTTC.

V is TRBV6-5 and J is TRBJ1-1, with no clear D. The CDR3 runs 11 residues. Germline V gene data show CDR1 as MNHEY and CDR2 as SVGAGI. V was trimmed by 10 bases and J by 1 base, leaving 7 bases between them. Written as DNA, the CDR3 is TGTGCCACCCTTAGGAACACTGAAGCTTTCTTT. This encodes CATLRNTEAFF.

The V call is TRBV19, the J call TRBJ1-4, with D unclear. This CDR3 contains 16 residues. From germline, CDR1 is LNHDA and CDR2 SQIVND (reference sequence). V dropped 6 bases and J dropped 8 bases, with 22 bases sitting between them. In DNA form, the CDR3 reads TGTGCCAGTAGACCCTACGGGAGGGCGGAACAGGAAAAACTGTTTTTT. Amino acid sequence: CASRPYGRAEQEKLFF.

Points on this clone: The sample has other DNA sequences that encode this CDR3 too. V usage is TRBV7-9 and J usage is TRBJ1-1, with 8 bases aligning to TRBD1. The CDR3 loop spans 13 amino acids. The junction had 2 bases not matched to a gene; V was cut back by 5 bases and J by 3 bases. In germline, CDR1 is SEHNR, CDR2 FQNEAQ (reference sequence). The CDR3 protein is CASSTDRDTEAFF. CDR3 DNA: TGTGCCAGCAGCACGGACAGGGACACTGAAGCTTTCTTT.

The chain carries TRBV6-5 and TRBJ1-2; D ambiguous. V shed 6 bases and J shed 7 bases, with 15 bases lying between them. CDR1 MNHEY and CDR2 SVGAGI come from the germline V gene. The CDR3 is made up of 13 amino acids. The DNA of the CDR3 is TGTGCCAGCAGCCGTAACAGTAGGGCTGGCTACACCTTC. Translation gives CASSRNSRAGYTF.

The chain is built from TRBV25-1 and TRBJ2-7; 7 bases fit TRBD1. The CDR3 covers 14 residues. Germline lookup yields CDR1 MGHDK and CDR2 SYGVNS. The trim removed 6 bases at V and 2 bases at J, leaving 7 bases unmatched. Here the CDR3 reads CASSHRQGAYEQYF. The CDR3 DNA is TGTGCCAGCAGCCACAGACAGGGCGCCTACGAGCAGTACTTC.

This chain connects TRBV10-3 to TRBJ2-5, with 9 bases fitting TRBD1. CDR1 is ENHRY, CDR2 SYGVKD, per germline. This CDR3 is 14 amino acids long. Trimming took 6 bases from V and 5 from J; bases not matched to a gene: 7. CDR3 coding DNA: TGTGCCATCAGGACGGGACAGGGCTGGGAGACCCAGTACTTC. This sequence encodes CAIRTGQGWETQYF.

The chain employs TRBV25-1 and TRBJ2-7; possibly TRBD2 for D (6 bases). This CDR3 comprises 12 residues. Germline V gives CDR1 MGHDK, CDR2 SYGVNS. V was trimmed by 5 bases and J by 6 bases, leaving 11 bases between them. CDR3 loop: CASSSRGGEQYF. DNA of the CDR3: TGTGCCAGCAGTAGCCGGGGAGGCGAGCAGTACTTC.

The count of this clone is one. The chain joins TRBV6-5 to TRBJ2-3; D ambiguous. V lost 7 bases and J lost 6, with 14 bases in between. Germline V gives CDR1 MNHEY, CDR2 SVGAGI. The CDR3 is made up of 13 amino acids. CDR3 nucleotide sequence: TGTGCCAGCACTGGGTACCTAAGGGATACGCAGTATTTT. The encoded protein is CASTGYLRDTQYF.

The DNA of the CDR3 is TGTGCCAGCAGTGGGACAGGGGCCGCAAGGGACTCCTACGAGCAGTACTTC. Translated: CASSGTGAARDSYEQYF. The genes are TRBV2 and TRBJ2-7, with 9 bases matching TRBD1. The CDR3 covers 17 residues. After removal of 4 bases from V and 0 bases from J, the junction contained 10 bases not matched to a gene. Germline V CDR1 and CDR2: SNHLY, FYNNEI.

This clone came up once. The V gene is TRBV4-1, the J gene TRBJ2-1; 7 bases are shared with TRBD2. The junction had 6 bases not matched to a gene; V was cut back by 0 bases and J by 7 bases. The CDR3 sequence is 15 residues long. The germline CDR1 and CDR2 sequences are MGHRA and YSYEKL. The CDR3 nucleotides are TGCGCCAGCAGCCAAGATAGGGCTAGCGGAAATGAGCAGTTCTTC. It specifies CASSQDRASGNEQFF.

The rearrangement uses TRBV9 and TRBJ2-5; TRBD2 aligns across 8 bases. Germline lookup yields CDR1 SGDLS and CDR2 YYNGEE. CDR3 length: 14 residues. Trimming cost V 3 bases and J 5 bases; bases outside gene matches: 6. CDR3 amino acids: CASSGLAPWETQYF. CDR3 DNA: TGTGCCAGCAGCGGACTAGCGCCGTGGGAGACCCAGTACTTC.

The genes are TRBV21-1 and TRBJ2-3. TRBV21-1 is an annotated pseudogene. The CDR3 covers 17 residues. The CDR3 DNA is TGTGCCAGCAGCAAAGCATCCTTAGAAGGTGAATCAGATACGCAGTATTTT. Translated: CASSKASLEGESDTQYF.

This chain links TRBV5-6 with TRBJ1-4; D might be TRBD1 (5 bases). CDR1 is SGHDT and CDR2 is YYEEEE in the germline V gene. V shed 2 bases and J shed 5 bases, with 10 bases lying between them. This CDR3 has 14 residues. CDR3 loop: CASSLQETNEKLFF. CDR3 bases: TGTGCCAGCAGCTTACAGGAAACAAATGAAAAACTGTTTTTT.

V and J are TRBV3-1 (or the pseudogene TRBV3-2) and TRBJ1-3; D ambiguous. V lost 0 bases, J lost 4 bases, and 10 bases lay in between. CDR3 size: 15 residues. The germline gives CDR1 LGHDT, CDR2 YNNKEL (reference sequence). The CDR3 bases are TGTGCCAGCAGCCAAGATACCGTAGGAGGAAACACCATATATTTT. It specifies CASSQDTVGGNTIYF.

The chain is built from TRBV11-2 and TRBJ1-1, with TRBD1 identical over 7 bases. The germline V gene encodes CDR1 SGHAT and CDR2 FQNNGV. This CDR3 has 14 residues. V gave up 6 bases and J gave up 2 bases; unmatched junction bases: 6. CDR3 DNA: TGTGCCAGCAGGCCCGGGACAGCTAACACTGAAGCTTTCTTT. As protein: CASRPGTANTEAFF. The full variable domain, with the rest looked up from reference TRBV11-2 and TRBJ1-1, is EAGVAQSPRYKIIEKRQSVAFWCNPISGHATLYWYQQILGQGPKLLIQFQNNGVVDDSQLPKDRFSAERLKGVDSTLKIQPAKLEDSAVYLCASRPGTANTEAFFGQGTRLTVV.